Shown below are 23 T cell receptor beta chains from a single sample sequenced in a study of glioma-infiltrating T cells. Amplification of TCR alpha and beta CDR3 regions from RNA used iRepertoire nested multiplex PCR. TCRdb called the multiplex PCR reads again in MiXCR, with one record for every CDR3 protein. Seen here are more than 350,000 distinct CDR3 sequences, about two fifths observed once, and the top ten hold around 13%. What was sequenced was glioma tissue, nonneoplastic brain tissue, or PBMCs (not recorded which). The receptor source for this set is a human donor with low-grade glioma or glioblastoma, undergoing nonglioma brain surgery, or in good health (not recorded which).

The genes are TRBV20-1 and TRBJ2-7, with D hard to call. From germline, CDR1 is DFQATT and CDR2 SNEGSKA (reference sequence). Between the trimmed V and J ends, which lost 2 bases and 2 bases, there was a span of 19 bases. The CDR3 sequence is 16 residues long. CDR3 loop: CSARSLHPQTAYEQYF. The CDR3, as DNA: TGCAGTGCTAGATCATTGCATCCGCAGACCGCCTACGAGCAGTACTTC.

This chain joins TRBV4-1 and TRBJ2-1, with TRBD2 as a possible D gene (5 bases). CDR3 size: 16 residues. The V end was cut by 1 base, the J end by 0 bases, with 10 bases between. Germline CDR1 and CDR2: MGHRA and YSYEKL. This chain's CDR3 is CASSQGWRASYNEQFF. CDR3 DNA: TGCGCCAGCAGCCAAGGGTGGCGGGCCTCCTACAATGAGCAGTTCTTC.

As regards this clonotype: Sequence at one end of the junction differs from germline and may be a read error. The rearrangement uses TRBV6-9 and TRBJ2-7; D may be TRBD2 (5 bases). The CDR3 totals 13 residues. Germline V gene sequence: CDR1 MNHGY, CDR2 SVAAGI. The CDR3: CASSLAFGVEQHF. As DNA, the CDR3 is TGTGCCAGCAGCTTAGCGTTCGGGGTCGAGCAGCACTTC.

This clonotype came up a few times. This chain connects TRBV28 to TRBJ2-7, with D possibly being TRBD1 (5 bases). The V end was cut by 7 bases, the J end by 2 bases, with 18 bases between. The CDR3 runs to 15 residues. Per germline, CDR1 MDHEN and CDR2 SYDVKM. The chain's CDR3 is CASTTTWGRTYEQYF. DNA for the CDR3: TGTGCCAGCACCACTACCTGGGGCAGGACCTACGAGCAGTACTTC. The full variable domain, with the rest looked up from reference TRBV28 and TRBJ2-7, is DVKVTQSSRYLVKRTGEKVFLECVQDMDHENMFWYRQDPGLGLRLIYFSYDVKMKEKGDIPEGYSVSREKKERFSLILESASTNQTSMYLCASTTTWGRTYEQYFGPGTRLTVT.

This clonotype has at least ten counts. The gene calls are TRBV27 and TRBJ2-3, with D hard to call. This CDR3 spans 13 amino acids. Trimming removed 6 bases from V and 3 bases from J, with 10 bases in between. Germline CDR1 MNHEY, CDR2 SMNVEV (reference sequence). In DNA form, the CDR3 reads TGTGCCAGCAGGGAAGCGCGGACAGATACGCAGTATTTT. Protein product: CASREARTDTQYF.

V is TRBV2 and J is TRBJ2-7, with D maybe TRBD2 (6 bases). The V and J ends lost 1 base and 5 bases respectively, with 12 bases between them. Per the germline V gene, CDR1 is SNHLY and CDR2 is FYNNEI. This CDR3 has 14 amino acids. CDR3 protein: CASSEVIGRNEQYF. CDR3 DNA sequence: TGTGCCAGCAGTGAAGTGATAGGGAGGAACGAGCAGTACTTC.

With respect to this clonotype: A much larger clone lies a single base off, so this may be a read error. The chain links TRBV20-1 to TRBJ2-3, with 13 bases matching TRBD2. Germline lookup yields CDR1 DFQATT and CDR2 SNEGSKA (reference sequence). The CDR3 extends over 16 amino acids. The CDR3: CSARGTSGAGTDTRYF. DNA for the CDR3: TGCAGTGCTCGCGGGACTAGCGGGGCGGGCACAGATACGCGGTATTTT.

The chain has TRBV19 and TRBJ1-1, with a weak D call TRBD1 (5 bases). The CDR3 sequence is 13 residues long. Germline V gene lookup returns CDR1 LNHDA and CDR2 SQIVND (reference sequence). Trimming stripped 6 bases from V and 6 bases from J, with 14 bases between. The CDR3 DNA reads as TGTGCCAGTAGAGAGAGGGGTTTCCCTGAAGCTTTCTTT. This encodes CASRERGFPEAFF. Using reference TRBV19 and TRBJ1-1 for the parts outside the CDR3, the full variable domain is DGGITQSPKYLFRKEGQNVTLSCEQNLNHDAMYWYRQDPGQGLRLIYYSQIVNDFQKGDIAEGYSVSREKKESFPLTVTSAQKNPTAFYLCASRERGFPEAFFGQGTRLTVV.

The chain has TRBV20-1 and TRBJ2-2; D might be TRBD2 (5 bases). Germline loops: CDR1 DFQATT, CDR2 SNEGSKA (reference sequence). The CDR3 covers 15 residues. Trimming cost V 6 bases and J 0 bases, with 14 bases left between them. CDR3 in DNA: TGCAGTGCGCCGGACTGGTTCGCGAACACCGGGGAGCTGTTTTTT. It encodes CSAPDWFANTGELFF.

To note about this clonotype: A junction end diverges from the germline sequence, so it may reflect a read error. The CDR3 nucleotides read TGTGCCATCAGTTCGGGCGGTGGCTACACCTTC. This codes for CAISSGGGYTF. The genes are TRBV6-1 and TRBJ1-2, with unresolved D. The CDR3 contains 11 residues. Germline CDR1 reads MNHNS; CDR2 reads SASEGT.

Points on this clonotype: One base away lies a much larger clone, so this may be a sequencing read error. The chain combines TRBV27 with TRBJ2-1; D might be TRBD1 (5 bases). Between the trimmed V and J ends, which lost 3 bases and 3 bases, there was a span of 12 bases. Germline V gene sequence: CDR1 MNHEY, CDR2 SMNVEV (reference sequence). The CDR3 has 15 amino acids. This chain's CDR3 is CASSFTGHDYNEQFF. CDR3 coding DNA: TGTGCCAGCAGTTTCACAGGTCATGACTACAATGAGCAGTTCTTC.

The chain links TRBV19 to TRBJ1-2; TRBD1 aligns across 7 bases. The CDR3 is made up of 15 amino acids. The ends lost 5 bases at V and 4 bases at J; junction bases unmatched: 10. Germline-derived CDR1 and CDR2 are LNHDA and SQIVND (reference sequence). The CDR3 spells CASSSGPGGAYGYTF. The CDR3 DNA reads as TGTGCCAGTAGTTCCGGCCCAGGGGGAGCCTATGGCTACACCTTC.

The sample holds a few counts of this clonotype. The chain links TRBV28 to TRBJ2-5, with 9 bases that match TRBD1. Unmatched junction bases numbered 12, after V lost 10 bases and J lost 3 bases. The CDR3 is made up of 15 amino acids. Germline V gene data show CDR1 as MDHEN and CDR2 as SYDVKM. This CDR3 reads CATTSPGQGKETQYF. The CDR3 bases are TGTGCCACCACTTCGCCGGGACAGGGTAAAGAGACCCAGTACTTC.

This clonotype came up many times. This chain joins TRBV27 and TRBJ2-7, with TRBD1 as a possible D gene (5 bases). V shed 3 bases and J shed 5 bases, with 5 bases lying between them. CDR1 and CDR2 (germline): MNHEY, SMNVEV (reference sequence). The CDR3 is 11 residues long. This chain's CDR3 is CASSFRDEQYF. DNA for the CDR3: TGTGCCAGCAGTTTCAGGGACGAGCAGTACTTC.

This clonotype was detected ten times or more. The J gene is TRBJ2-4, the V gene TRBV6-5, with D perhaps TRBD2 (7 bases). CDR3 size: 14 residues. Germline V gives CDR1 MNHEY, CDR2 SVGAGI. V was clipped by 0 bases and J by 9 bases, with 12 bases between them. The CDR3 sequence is CASSYSGGGGIQYF. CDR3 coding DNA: TGTGCCAGCAGTTACTCGGGAGGGGGTGGCATTCAGTACTTC.

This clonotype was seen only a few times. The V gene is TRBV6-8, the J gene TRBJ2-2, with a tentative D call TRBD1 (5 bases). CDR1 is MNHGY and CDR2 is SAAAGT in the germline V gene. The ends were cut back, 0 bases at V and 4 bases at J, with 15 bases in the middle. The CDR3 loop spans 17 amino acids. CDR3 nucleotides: TGTGCCAGCAGTTACTCAAGGACAAACAAAGCCACCGGGGAGCTGTTTTTT. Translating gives CASSYSRTNKATGELFF.

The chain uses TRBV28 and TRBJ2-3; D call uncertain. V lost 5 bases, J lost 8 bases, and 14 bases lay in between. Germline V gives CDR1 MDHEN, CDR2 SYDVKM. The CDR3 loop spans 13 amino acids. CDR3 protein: CASSPLQIGTQYF. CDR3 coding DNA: TGTGCCAGCAGTCCCCTTCAAATCGGTACGCAGTATTTT.

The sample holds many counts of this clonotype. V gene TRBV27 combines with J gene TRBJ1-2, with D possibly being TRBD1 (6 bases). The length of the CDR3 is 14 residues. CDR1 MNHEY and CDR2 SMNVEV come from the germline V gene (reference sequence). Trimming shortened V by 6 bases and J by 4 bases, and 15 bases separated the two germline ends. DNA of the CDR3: TGTGCCAGCAGCAACAGGGAGGATGTCTATGGCTACACCTTC. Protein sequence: CASSNREDVYGYTF.

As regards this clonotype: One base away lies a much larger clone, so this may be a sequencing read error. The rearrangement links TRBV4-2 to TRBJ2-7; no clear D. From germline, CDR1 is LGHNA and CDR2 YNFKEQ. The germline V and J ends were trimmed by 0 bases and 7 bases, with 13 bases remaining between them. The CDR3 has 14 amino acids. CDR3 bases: TGTGCCAGCAGCCAAGAAGCGATAGTGCGGGAGCAGTACTTC. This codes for CASSQEAIVREQYF.

The CDR3 coding sequence is TGTGCCAGCAGACCCGGGACGCTTGCCTACGAGCAGTACTTC. Its protein product is CASRPGTLAYEQYF. J is TRBJ2-7 and V is TRBV28; D might be TRBD1 or TRBD2, each matching 5 bases. The CDR3 is 14 amino acids. In germline, CDR1 is MDHEN, CDR2 SYDVKM. The V gene lost 6 bases and the J gene lost 2 bases, with 14 bases spanning the gap.

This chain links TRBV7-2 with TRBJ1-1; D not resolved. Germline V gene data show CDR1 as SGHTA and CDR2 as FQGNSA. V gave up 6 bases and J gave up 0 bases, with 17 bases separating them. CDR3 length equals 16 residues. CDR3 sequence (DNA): TGTGCCAGCAGTGTAAAGGCGTCGGCCATGAACACTGAAGCTTTCTTT. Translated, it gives CASSVKASAMNTEAFF.

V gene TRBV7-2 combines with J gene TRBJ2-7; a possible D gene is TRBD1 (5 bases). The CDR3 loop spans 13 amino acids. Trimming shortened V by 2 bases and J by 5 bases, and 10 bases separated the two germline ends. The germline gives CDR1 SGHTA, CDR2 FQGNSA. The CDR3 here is CASSLTVDNEQYF. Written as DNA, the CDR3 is TGTGCCAGCAGCTTAACTGTGGACAACGAGCAGTACTTC.

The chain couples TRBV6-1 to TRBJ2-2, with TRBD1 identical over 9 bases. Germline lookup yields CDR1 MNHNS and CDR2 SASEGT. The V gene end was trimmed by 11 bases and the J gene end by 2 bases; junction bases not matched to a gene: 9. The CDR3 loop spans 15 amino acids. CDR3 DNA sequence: TGTGCCTGCCAAGGGGACAGGGCTAACACCGGGGAGCTGTTTTTT. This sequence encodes CACQGDRANTGELFF.